These T cell receptor beta chains were read from a single sample in a study of human T cells and chemical hapten exposure. One entry per CDR3 protein results from TCRdb running MiXCR on the RACE reads. The data contain 85,000 to 95,000 distinct CDR3 sequences, about 8.8% of them singletons. Sequenced material: whole blood. All receptors derive from a female donor in good health. Some clones in this sample may be carry-over from other donors' samples. Each CDR3 is given with its conserved first and last residue. The D gene is left open where the match is weak. Clone size, where shown, is once, few, many, or a class for clones that have expanded.

CDR3 length,V gene,clone size,D gene,J gene,CDR3 protein,CDR3 DNA
14,TRBV28,few,TRBD2,TRBJ2-5,CASRRLAGGETQYF,TGTGCCAGCAGGAGACTAGCGGGAGGTGAGACCCAGTACTTC
15,TRBV5-6,.,TRBD1,TRBJ2-7,CASSAVGQGFYEQYF,TGTGCCAGCAGCGCCGTGGGACAGGGGTTCTACGAGCAGTACTTC
17,TRBV7-6,.,TRBD2,TRBJ2-3,CASSLAWASGMPDTQYF,TGTGCCAGCAGCTTAGCGTGGGCTAGCGGGATGCCAGATACGCAGTATTTT
15,TRBV7-2,few,.,TRBJ2-3,CASSLTPQSTDTQYF,TGTGCCAGCAGCTTAACCCCTCAGAGCACAGATACGCAGTATTTT
17,TRBV21-1,many,.,TRBJ2-4,CASSKVTPTGAKNIQYF,TGTGCCAGCAGCAAAGTAACCCCCACTGGGGCCAAAAACATTCAGTACTTC
14,TRBV20-1,few,.,TRBJ2-3,CSARDLASETGQYF,TGCAGTGCTAGAGATCTGGCTAGCGAAACGGGACAGTATTTT
15,TRBV6-1,many,.,TRBJ2-6,CASSELSSGANVLTF,TGTGCCAGCAGTGAATTAAGCTCTGGGGCCAACGTCCTGACTTTC
16,TRBV7-7,.,TRBD2,TRBJ2-1,CASSLVPGGTLNEQFF,TGTGCCAGCAGCTTAGTACCGGGAGGGACCCTCAATGAGCAGTTCTTC
16,TRBV14,few,TRBD1,TRBJ2-7,CASSQSVRGPSYEQYF,TGTGCCAGCAGCCAAAGTGTCAGGGGGCCTTCCTACGAGCAGTACTTC
16,TRBV9,few,.,TRBJ2-1,CASSVGGQSSYNEQFF,TGTGCCAGCAGCGTAGGGGGTCAAAGCTCCTACAATGAGCAGTTCTTC
12,TRBV19,.,.,TRBJ1-2,CASSMASYGYTF,TGTGCCAGTAGTATGGCAAGCTATGGCTACACCTTC
12,TRBV20-1,few,.,TRBJ2-5,CSARHRAETQYF,TGCAGTGCTAGACACCGAGCAGAGACCCAGTACTTC
12,TRBV12-3/TRBV12-4,few,.,TRBJ2-7,CASSNGAYEQYF,TGTGCCAGCAGTAACGGGGCGTACGAGCAGTACTTC
16,TRBV15,many,.,TRBJ1-5,CATSSQGTRSNQPQHF,TGTGCCACCAGCAGTCAAGGGACACGAAGCAATCAGCCCCAGCATTTT
13,TRBV7-9,.,TRBD2,TRBJ2-7,CASSWTSGDEQYF,TGTGCCAGCAGCTGGACTAGCGGTGACGAGCAGTACTTC
13,TRBV12-3/TRBV12-4,many,.,TRBJ1-1,CASSRSVNTEAFF,TGTGCCAGCAGTCGGTCAGTGAACACTGAAGCTTTCTTT
11,TRBV12-5,few,.,TRBJ1-3,CASGSGNTIYF,TGTGCTAGTGGTTCAGGGAACACCATATATTTT
17,TRBV6-5,few,.,TRBJ2-2,CASSYSPGYQNTGELFF,TGTGCCAGCAGTTACTCCCCGGGCTACCAGAACACCGGGGAGCTGTTTTTT
17,TRBV10-3,few,TRBD2,TRBJ2-3,CAISESTSGSYTDTQYF,TGTGCCATCAGTGAGTCGACTAGCGGGAGCTACACAGATACGCAGTATTTT
14,TRBV12-3/TRBV12-4,few,.,TRBJ2-5,CASSNTTGGETQYF,TGTGCCAGCAGTAATACGACAGGCGGGGAGACCCAGTACTTC
14,TRBV30,few,TRBD2,TRBJ2-5,CAWSVLAGRETQYF,TGTGCCTGGAGTGTACTAGCGGGACGGGAGACCCAGTACTTC
17,TRBV28,.,.,TRBJ2-4,CASSPRLALLAKNIQYF,TGTGCCAGCAGCCCGCGGTTAGCCTTGCTAGCCAAAAACATTCAGTACTTC
12,TRBV20-1,.,.,TRBJ1-2,CSAIEATYGYTF,TGCAGTGCCATCGAGGCAACCTATGGCTACACCTTC
14,TRBV28,few,.,TRBJ2-3,CASSSSLYPDTQYF,TGTGCCAGCAGTTCTAGCCTATATCCAGATACGCAGTATTTT
13,TRBV20-1,many,.,TRBJ2-1,CSASSATYNEQFF,TGCAGTGCTAGCTCAGCTACCTACAATGAGCAGTTCTTC
15,TRBV3-1,many,.,TRBJ2-7,CASSRNGQSLYEQYF,TGTGCCAGCAGCCGGAATGGACAGAGCCTCTACGAGCAGTACTTC
13,TRBV9,few,.,TRBJ1-4,CASSAGTEEKLFF,TGTGCCAGCAGCGCCGGGACGGAAGAAAAACTGTTTTTT
13,TRBV18,few,TRBD1,TRBJ2-1,CASSPPGQSEQFF,TGTGCCAGCTCACCACCGGGACAGTCGGAGCAGTTCTTC
15,TRBV20-1,.,TRBD1,TRBJ2-7,CSATIGGQVTYEQYF,TGCAGTGCTACCATAGGGGGACAGGTAACCTACGAGCAGTACTTC
15,TRBV14,.,TRBD2,TRBJ2-1,CASSLLAGGRHEQFF,TGTGCCAGCAGCCTACTAGCGGGAGGGCGTCATGAGCAGTTCTTC
15,TRBV20-1,few,TRBD2,TRBJ2-3,CSAGKGSGRTDTQYF,TGCAGTGCTGGCAAGGGTAGCGGGAGGACAGATACGCAGTATTTT
17,TRBV11-3,few,.,TRBJ2-1,CASSLIRDGLSYNEQFF,TGTGCCAGCAGCCTTATTAGGGATGGTCTGTCCTACAATGAGCAGTTCTTC
16,TRBV12-3/TRBV12-4,few,TRBD2,TRBJ2-2,CASSWTSGWNTGELFF,TGTGCCAGCAGTTGGACTAGCGGGTGGAACACCGGGGAGCTGTTTTTT
16,TRBV27,few,TRBD1,TRBJ1-1,CASSLRGFTVNTEAFF,TGTGCCAGCAGTCTCAGGGGGTTCACAGTGAACACTGAAGCTTTCTTT
14,TRBV12-3/TRBV12-4,.,.,TRBJ2-1,CASSLYEGGNEQFF,TGTGCCAGCAGTTTATATGAGGGAGGAAATGAGCAGTTCTTC
15,TRBV5-1,few,TRBD2,TRBJ2-3,CASSLSAGVYDTQYF,TGCGCCAGCAGCTTATCCGCGGGAGTATATGATACGCAGTATTTT
17,TRBV4-2,few,.,TRBJ2-2,CASSQEGKRGLTGELFF,TGTGCCAGCAGCCAAGAGGGCAAACGCGGCCTCACCGGGGAGCTGTTTTTT
15,TRBV5-1,.,TRBD1,TRBJ2-7,CASSLEQGAFDEQYF,TGCGCCAGCAGCTTGGAACAGGGGGCTTTTGACGAGCAGTACTTC
15,TRBV27,few,.,TRBJ1-6,CASSLSTEYNSPLHF,TGTGCCAGCAGTTTATCTACCGAGTATAATTCACCCCTCCACTTT
15,TRBV20-1,.,.,TRBJ1-5,CSATWALGENQPQNF,TGCAGTGCTACTTGGGCCTTGGGAGAGAATCAGCCCCAGAATTTT
14,TRBV7-8,few,TRBD1,TRBJ1-4,CASSLERGLAELFF,TGTGCCAGCAGCTTAGAGAGGGGGCTCGCGGAACTGTTTTTT
15,TRBV4-3,.,.,TRBJ1-2,CASSQGRAANYGYTF,TGCGCCAGCAGCCAAGGAAGGGCCGCTAACTATGGCTACACCTTC
15,TRBV7-9,.,TRBD1,TRBJ2-7,CASSTQTGPIYEQYF,TGTGCCAGCAGCACACAGACAGGGCCGATCTACGAGCAGTACTTC
13,TRBV29-1,.,.,TRBJ2-1,CSVEPWIYNEQFF,TGCAGCGTTGAACCCTGGATATACAATGAGCAGTTCTTC
12,TRBV6-1,few,.,TRBJ2-3,CASSAGSGTQYF,TGTGCCAGCAGTGCAGGGTCGGGTACGCAGTATTTT
12,TRBV2,.,.,TRBJ2-3,CASALGTDTQYF,TGTGCCAGCGCACTGGGCACAGATACGCAGTATTTT